Below, one T cell receptor (beta chain) is given with its context. The specificity of this receptor is unknown. Base qualities are not recorded, but no much larger clone differs from it by a single base. This sample stems from a study of blood T cell repertoires in COVID-19 (dated by TCRdb to the early 2020s). Broadly, across the study: Collaborator samples came from the United States, Italy and Spain and covered acute and convalescent phases of COVID-19. Deeply sampled blood TCRbeta repertoires from subjects exposed to, actively infected with, or recovered from COVID-19 were included in the dataset. Where available, HLA class I and class II types were obtained from metadata supplied by the sample provider rather than from assay-based typing. The samples were drawn from two sources: the first 160 participants of the ongoing ImmuneRACE study, and fewer than 1,500 subjects contributed by 6 global collaborators. The prospective study material was composed of cDNA or gDNA derived from T cells, B-cell-depleted T cells, or PBMCs. A freely available public database, intended as a resource for researchers studying the immune response to SARS-CoV-2, is where the repertoires were released. A de-identified subject ID, COVID-19 status, age in years and sex were almost always included in the sample metadata.

In the prospective study, participants were about 18 to 100 years old, resided in around 25 geographic areas of the United States, and were enrolled through a virtual design. In the prospective study, participants were assigned to cohorts based on the clinical history participants reported in a screening survey and a study questionnaire. In the prospective study, whole blood, serum and a nasopharyngeal or oropharyngeal swab were collected from each participant by mobile phlebotomists. Over a roughly 2-month period, participants in the prospective study had the option of providing additional blood draws and questionnaires. Blood samples from the prospective study were shipped frozen or at room temperature prior to DNA extraction. The study at large found these results: The quantity of clinical and demographic metadata differed by source and by participant and was supplied without curation.

The immunoSEQ Assay, a bias-controlled multiplex PCR, was used to amplify TCRbeta CDR3 regions from genomic DNA. The authors' analysis ran thus. Within the assay, amplification of reference gene primers was used to estimate how many nucleated cells each sample contained. To quantify the absolute abundance of each unique TCRbeta CDR3 rearrangement, sequence reads were collapsed and filtered. For each sample, productive Simpson clonality was calculated by taking the square root of Simpson's diversity index across productive rearrangements. Here the immuneACCESS table is served through TCRdb, limited to in-frame sequences with V and J called. Missing clones are a known gap in these copies; in checked studies unresolved V genes cover under half, and the rest lacks a known reason. Clone size and the V and J calls come from that table; the DNA yielded D and trimming. Present in this sample are under 55,000 clones, 70% to 85% of which were seen just once. In total, the top ten clones hold roughly 6.1% of the sample.

Material for sequencing was PBMCs or T cells enriched from blood (not recorded which). This TCR derives from a woman aged 50 to 60 with acute COVID-19.

DNA sequence: TGCGCCAGCAGCACGGGGACTAGCGGGGGGGAGACCCAGTACTTC. Translation gives CASSTGTSGGETQYF. The rearrangement combines TRBV5-1 with TRBJ2-5, with 15 middle bases fitting TRBD2. CDR1 and CDR2 are read off the germline V gene as SGHRS and YFSETQ. The CDR3, cysteine through phenylalanine, is 15 amino acids long. Only CDR3 DNA is held: 45 bases, read in frame from base 1. V ends up 4 bases short and J 5 bases short, with an unmatched junction base count of 3.